This T cell receptor (beta chain) was identified in a study of T cell repertoires in cytomegalovirus infection. For the study at large: HLA-B-restricted CMV epitopes that are well studied, plus recently identified HLA-C-restricted ones, were used by the study. Based on public TCR beta signatures, there were indications of CMV infection and of a matching HLA type.

TCRdb called the reads again in MiXCR, with one record for every CDR3 protein. The sample lists roughly 860,000 distinct CDR3 sequences; approximately 29% were seen once. Study-level points and caveats: The study identified carriers of CMV plus the relevant HLA from cumulative public TCR beta family frequency. The response measured ex vivo was dominated by TCR beta clonotypes (HLA-C-restricted and CMV-specific).

This clonotype appeared a few times. Its antigen remains unidentified. The TCR sequence derives from a human donor in good health (CMV status not recorded). Some clones in this sample may be carry-over from other donors' samples. Sequenced here: cultured CD8+ T cells from PBMCs, sampled from culture after CMV antigen stimulation.

CDR3 region: CASTHTPGGGELFF. The DNA of the CDR3 is TGTGCCAGCACCCACACCCCGGGAGGGGGGGAGCTGTTTTTT. The chain couples TRBV6-1 to TRBJ2-2; 8 bases align to TRBD2. This CDR3 contains 14 residues. The ends lost 7 bases at V and 8 bases at J; junction bases unmatched: 9. Per the germline V gene, CDR1 is MNHNS and CDR2 is SASEGT.